Below, 28 T cell receptor beta chains from the same sample are listed, as sequenced in a study of blood T cell repertoires in COVID-19. Assay: immunoSEQ multiplex PCR; the TCRdb copy retains only in-frame clones and omits some. The top ten clones hold around 0.91% of a sample with 300,000 to 500,000 clones, approximately 87% of them seen once. Material for sequencing was PBMCs or T cells enriched from blood (not recorded which). These receptors were obtained from a woman aged 25 to 39 with acute COVID-19.

This chain links TRBV5-6 with TRBJ2-6, with a tentative D call TRBD1 (6 bases). The CDR3 extends over 18 amino acids. Trimming pared 0 bases from V and 2 bases from J, leaving 15 bases between. Looked up from germline, CDR1 is SGHDT and CDR2 is YYEEEE. The DNA of the CDR3 is TGTGCCAGCAGCTTGGTTGGGGGCGCTTCCCCTGGGGCCAACGTCCTGACTTTC. Amino acids: CASSLVGGASPGANVLTF.

The chain couples TRBV14 to TRBJ2-1; 9 bases fit TRBD2. J lost 8 bases, V lost 1 base, and 3 bases had no gene match. Germline-derived CDR1 and CDR2 are SGHDN and FVKESK. The CDR3 has 14 amino acids. This CDR3 reads CASSQGIAGDEQFF. The CDR3 DNA reads TGTGCCAGCAGCCAAGGTATAGCGGGGGATGAGCAGTTCTTC.

The chain couples TRBV6-4 to TRBJ2-2, with D possibly being TRBD1 (5 bases). The CDR3 sequence is 16 residues long. Trimming removed 5 bases from V and 3 bases from J, with 16 bases in between. Germline CDR1 is MRHNA and CDR2 is SNTAGT. CDR3 sequence: CASSMTPGQDTGELFF. CDR3 DNA: TGTGCCAGCAGTATGACTCCTGGACAAGACACCGGGGAGCTGTTTTTT.

The genes are TRBV19 and TRBJ2-7, with D possibly matching TRBD2 (5 bases). The CDR3 loop spans 12 amino acids. V was clipped by 7 bases and J by 5 bases, with 12 bases between them. The V gene's germline CDR1 is LNHDA and CDR2 SQIVND (reference sequence). The CDR3 loop is CASISAGDEQYF. CDR3 bases: TGTGCCAGTATCTCGGCCGGGGACGAGCAGTACTTC.

This chain uses TRBV4-1 with TRBJ2-1, with 11 bases fitting TRBD1. The CDR3 is 17 residues long. V gave up 0 bases and J gave up 4 bases; unmatched junction bases: 5. The germline V gene has CDR1 MGHRA and CDR2 YSYEKL. For the CDR3, the DNA is TGCGCCAGCAGCCAAGATGAAGGGACAGGGGGTTACAATGAGCAGTTCTTC. This codes for CASSQDEGTGGYNEQFF.

The chain is built from TRBV13 and TRBJ1-3; 8 nucleotides line up with TRBD1. The CDR3 has 16 residues. Trimming took 0 bases from V and 3 from J; bases not matched to a gene: 4. CDR1 PRHDT and CDR2 FYEKMQ come from the germline V gene (reference sequence). The DNA of the CDR3 is TGTGCCAGCAGCTTAGGGGCAGGGGGCAGTGGAAACACCATATATTTT. It is translated as CASSLGAGGSGNTIYF.

This chain joins TRBV29-1 and TRBJ1-4; D perhaps matches TRBD1 (5 bases). Germline V lookup: CDR1 SQVTM, CDR2 ANQGSEA. Trimming took off 6 bases at V and 4 bases at J, with 12 bases between the two ends. CDR3 length: 13 residues. CDR3: CSVHSGNNEKLFF. CDR3 bases: TGCAGCGTGCACTCAGGGAATAATGAAAAACTGTTTTTT. Drawing the rest from reference TRBV29-1 and TRBJ1-4, the complete variable domain is SAVISQKPSRDICQRGTSLTIQCQVDSQVTMMFWYRQQPGQSLTLIATANQGSEATYESGFVIDKFPISRPNLTFSTLTVSNMSPEDSSIYLCSVHSGNNEKLFFGSGTQLSVL.

The chain is built from TRBV2 and TRBJ1-1; 8 bases agree with TRBD1. This CDR3 region has 15 residues. Germline CDR1 SNHLY, CDR2 FYNNEI. Trimming removed 4 bases from V and 0 bases from J; junction bases left unmatched: 4. The CDR3 DNA is TGTGCCAGCAGTGGCGACAGGGGCTTGAACACTGAAGCTTTCTTT. As protein: CASSGDRGLNTEAFF.

The chain recombines TRBV18 with TRBJ1-3, with 9 bases aligning to TRBD1. V dropped 2 bases and J dropped 2; count of bases not matched to a gene: 7. This CDR3 comprises 17 residues. The germline gives CDR1 KGHSH, CDR2 LQKENI. The CDR3 DNA reads as TGTGCCAGCTCACCAATGAAGACAGGGGGGGCTGGAAACACCATATATTTT. Its protein product is CASSPMKTGGAGNTIYF.

The chain employs TRBV19 and TRBJ1-1, with D tentatively TRBD1 (5 bases). The CDR3 loop spans 15 amino acids. The V gene's germline CDR1 is LNHDA and CDR2 SQIVND (reference sequence). V lost 4 bases to trimming and J lost 5 bases, with 17 bases between them. CDR3 protein: CASSTSGGFATEAFF. The CDR3 region has the DNA TGTGCCAGTAGTACGAGCGGGGGGTTTGCGACTGAAGCTTTCTTT. The complete variable domain, with remaining parts taken from reference TRBV19 and TRBJ1-1, reads DGGITQSPKYLFRKEGQNVTLSCEQNLNHDAMYWYRQDPGQGLRLIYYSQIVNDFQKGDIAEGYSVSREKKESFPLTVTSAQKNPTAFYLCASSTSGGFATEAFFGQGTRLTVV.

The gene calls are TRBV2 and TRBJ1-5; tentative D call: TRBD1 (5 bases). The V gene's germline CDR1 is SNHLY and CDR2 FYNNEI. With 4 bases removed from V and 2 bases from J, the gap between germline ends came to 12 bases. The CDR3 spans 15 residues. CDR3 coding DNA: TGTGCCAGCAGTGCCTCCAGGGCGGGCAATCAGCCCCAGCATTTT. This gives the protein CASSASRAGNQPQHF.

The V gene is TRBV6-2 or TRBV6-3, the J gene TRBJ2-7; 10 bases fit TRBD2. The V gene's germline CDR1 is MNHEY and CDR2 SVGEGT. J lost 5 bases, V lost 5 bases, and 6 bases had no gene match. The CDR3 sequence is 14 residues long. The CDR3 DNA reads TGTGCCAGCAGTCCGGGACTAGCGACGAACGAGCAGTACTTC. Translated: CASSPGLATNEQYF.

The J gene is TRBJ2-2, the V gene TRBV12-5; D remains unclear. V was clipped by 4 bases and J by 0 bases, with 15 bases between them. Germline CDR1 is LGHNT and CDR2 is FRNRAP. The CDR3 is made up of 17 amino acids. CDR3 protein: CASGWLNSPSNTGELFF. The CDR3 nucleotides are TGTGCTAGTGGTTGGCTTAACAGTCCTTCGAACACCGGGGAGCTGTTTTTT.

This clone was seen just once. The V and J genes are TRBV7-9 and TRBJ2-7, with D maybe TRBD1 (6 bases). V lost 2 bases and J 5 bases, leaving 13 bases between the germline ends. Germline V gene lookup returns CDR1 SEHNR and CDR2 FQNEAQ (reference sequence). The CDR3 is 14 amino acids. The CDR3 protein is CASSLNRAPNEQYF. DNA for the CDR3: TGTGCCAGCAGCTTAAACAGGGCGCCTAACGAGCAGTACTTC.

As regards this clone: Other nucleotide sequences from this sample produce the same CDR3. The J gene is TRBJ2-4, the V gene TRBV18; TRBD1 matches 8 bases. Germline assignment: CDR1 KGHSH and CDR2 LQKENI. The CDR3 extends over 18 amino acids. After removal of 6 bases from V and 10 bases from J, the junction contained 23 bases not matched to a gene. The CDR3 region is CASSPGTGLRRDLVIQYF. Written as DNA, the CDR3 is TGTGCCAGCTCGCCAGGGACAGGCTTGCGTCGGGACCTAGTAATTCAGTACTTC.

The chain is built from TRBV7-2 and TRBJ2-1, with D hard to call. CDR1 is SGHTA, CDR2 FQGNSA, per germline. V was clipped by 7 bases and J by 5 bases, with 9 bases between them. There are 12 residues in the CDR3. CDR3 in amino acids: CASILSHNEQFF. The CDR3 nucleotides are TGTGCCAGCATCCTTAGTCACAATGAGCAGTTCTTC.

This sequence joins TRBV2 and TRBJ1-5; D not certain. Trimming pared 6 bases from V and 6 bases from J, leaving 15 bases between. The CDR3 sequence is 14 residues long. Germline V gene data show CDR1 as SNHLY and CDR2 as FYNNEI. CDR3 loop: CASRGRSEGQPQHF. As DNA, the CDR3 is TGTGCCAGCAGGGGAAGGTCGGAGGGTCAGCCCCAGCATTTT.

The rearrangement links TRBV19 to TRBJ2-7, with 10 bases lining up with TRBD1. The V gene end was trimmed by 5 bases and the J gene end by 1 base; junction bases not matched to a gene: 5. The CDR3 loop spans 15 amino acids. The germline V gene encodes CDR1 LNHDA and CDR2 SQIVND (reference sequence). CDR3 sequence reads: CASSAAGQGSYEQYF. The CDR3 DNA reads as TGTGCCAGTAGTGCCGCGGGACAGGGGTCCTACGAGCAGTACTTC.

This chain uses TRBV11-2 with TRBJ1-2; the match to TRBD1 covers 9 bases. Germline values: CDR1 SGHAT, CDR2 FQNNGV. Unmatched junction bases numbered 1, after V lost 0 bases and J lost 8 bases. The CDR3 totals 13 residues. CDR3 in DNA: TGTGCCAGCAGCTTAGAGGGACAGGGCGGCTACACCTTC. Translated: CASSLEGQGGYTF.

CDR3 region: CASSLVSSGVQETQYF. The CDR3 DNA follows: TGCGCCAGCAGCTTGGTCTCCAGCGGGGTCCAAGAGACCCAGTACTTC. The chain has TRBV5-1 and TRBJ2-5, with TRBD2 identical over 7 bases. In germline, CDR1 is SGHRS, CDR2 YFSETQ. Trimming removed 0 bases from V and 1 base from J; junction bases left unmatched: 6. The CDR3 loop spans 16 amino acids.

The chain employs TRBV4-2 and TRBJ1-4; D is undetermined. The V end lost 0 bases, the J end lost 0 bases, and 20 bases lay between the germline ends. The CDR3 sequence is 20 residues long. The germline V gene encodes CDR1 LGHNA and CDR2 YNFKEQ. The CDR3 region is CASSQDEQYFVAATNEKLFF. In DNA form, the CDR3 reads TGTGCCAGCAGCCAAGACGAGCAATACTTCGTAGCAGCAACTAATGAAAAACTGTTTTTT.

A remark on this clone: Other DNA sequences in the sample encode the same CDR3. The chain carries TRBV9 and TRBJ2-2; D ambiguous. V dropped 0 bases and J dropped 6 bases, with 6 bases sitting between them. CDR1 and CDR2 (germline): SGDLS, YYNGEE. The CDR3 runs 13 residues. The CDR3 sequence: CASSVGGAGELFF. CDR3 DNA: TGTGCCAGCAGCGTAGGAGGAGCCGGGGAGCTGTTTTTT. The entire variable domain, with the rest obtained from reference TRBV9 and TRBJ2-2, is as follows: DSGVTQTPKHLITATGQRVTLRCSPRSGDLSVYWYQQSLDQGLQFLIQYYNGEERAKGNILERFSAQQFPDLHSELNLSSLELGDSALYFCASSVGGAGELFFGEGSRLTVL.

The J gene is TRBJ2-7, the V gene TRBV6-5, with D maybe TRBD2 (7 bases). Germline assignment: CDR1 MNHEY and CDR2 SVGAGI. The CDR3 extends over 14 amino acids. V was cut by 1 base and J by 6 bases, with 13 bases left in between. In DNA, the CDR3 is TGTGCCAGCAGTTACTTTCGGGGGGCCTTCGAGCAGTACTTC. Protein product: CASSYFRGAFEQYF.

This chain uses TRBV11-3 with TRBJ2-7, with 8 bases aligning to TRBD1. CDR1 and CDR2 from the germline V gene are SGHNT and YENEEA. The CDR3 loop spans 14 amino acids. V shed 3 bases and J 3 bases; nucleotides not matched to a gene: 4. The CDR3 coding sequence is TGTGCCAGCAGCTTTGGACAGGGTAACTACGAGCAGTACTTC. Translating it yields CASSFGQGNYEQYF.

This sequence joins TRBV2 and TRBJ2-2; 7 bases are shared with TRBD2. CDR3 length: 13 residues. Germline V lookup: CDR1 SNHLY, CDR2 FYNNEI. V lost 8 bases to trimming and J lost 8 bases; unmatched junction nucleotides: 8. The CDR3 region is CASPLTSTGELFF. CDR3 nucleotides: TGTGCCAGCCCCCTGACTAGCACGGGGGAGCTGTTTTTT.

This clone was detected only once. The gene calls are TRBV19 and TRBJ2-7; TRBD1 agrees at 7 bases. The V gene end was trimmed by 3 bases and the J gene end by 3 bases; junction bases not matched to a gene: 8. CDR3 size: 15 residues. Germline V gene data show CDR1 as LNHDA and CDR2 as SQIVND (reference sequence). The CDR3 loop reads CASSMAQGQIYEQYF. The CDR3, as DNA: TGTGCCAGTAGTATGGCACAGGGACAGATCTACGAGCAGTACTTC.

The chain links TRBV20-1 to TRBJ1-1; D gene unclear. The CDR3 totals 11 residues. Trimming took 6 bases from V and 5 from J, leaving 10 bases between them. Germline CDR1 DFQATT, CDR2 SNEGSKA (reference sequence). CDR3: CSAPVRTEAFF. CDR3 nucleotides: TGCAGTGCCCCCGTTAGAACTGAAGCTTTCTTT.

The rearrangement uses TRBV4-1 and TRBJ2-5; D might be TRBD1 (6 bases). Per the germline V gene, CDR1 is MGHRA and CDR2 is YSYEKL. V dropped 6 bases and J dropped 2 bases, with 13 bases sitting between them. This CDR3 region has 14 residues. The CDR3 loop is CASSYRDKQETQYF. The CDR3 DNA follows: TGCGCCAGCAGTTACCGGGACAAACAAGAGACCCAGTACTTC.